These 27 T cell receptor beta chains share one sample of origin, sequenced in a study of CD8 T cells in ankylosing spondylitis. MiXCR, applied by TCRdb to the 5' RACE reads, yields one record per CDR3 protein. In the table there are roughly 440,000 distinct CDR3 sequences, about 15% of which are singletons. Study results and limitations: A motif of fewer than ten highly homologous TCR beta variants was seen as apparently characteristic of ankylosing spondylitis blood.

For these TCRs, the target antigens are not known. Sequencing was done on a sample of blood, either unsorted or a sorted T cell fraction (not recorded which). The receptors shown here come from a male donor with ankylosing spondylitis.

The J gene is TRBJ2-6, the V gene TRBV5-5; no reliable D call. The germline gives CDR1 SGHKS, CDR2 YYEKEE (reference sequence). The CDR3 totals 17 residues. The ends were cut back, 0 bases at V and 1 base at J, with 11 bases in the middle. CDR3 DNA: TGTGCCAGCAGCTTGGTCTCTACTCGGTCTGGGGCCAACGTCCTGACTTTC. Translation: CASSLVSTRSGANVLTF.

This clonotype was detected a few times. V usage is TRBV20-1 and J usage is TRBJ2-3; a possible D gene is TRBD1 (5 bases). Trimming pared 1 base from V and 3 bases from J, leaving 11 bases between. CDR3 length equals 14 residues. CDR1 and CDR2 from the germline V gene are DFQATT and SNEGSKA (reference sequence). For the CDR3, the DNA is TGCAGTGCTAGAGGGACACGGGTTACAGATACGCAGTATTTT. This encodes CSARGTRVTDTQYF.

This clonotype was observed many times. This chain uses TRBV20-1 with TRBJ2-3; D uncertain. V dropped 5 bases and J dropped 2 bases, with 5 bases sitting between them. Per germline, CDR1 DFQATT and CDR2 SNEGSKA (reference sequence). This CDR3 has 11 amino acids. CDR3 amino acids: CSAPNTDTQYF. The CDR3 bases are TGCAGTGCTCCCAACACAGATACGCAGTATTTT.

This clonotype was detected once. The chain employs TRBV6-2 or TRBV6-3 and TRBJ2-7, with 12 bases that match TRBD2. The CDR3 has 15 residues. V was clipped by 6 bases and J by 5 bases; unmatched bases: 8. Germline CDR1 reads MNHEY; CDR2 reads SVGEGT. The CDR3 DNA is TGTGCCAGCAGAGCTACCGGGACTAGCGGGCACGAGCAGTACTTC. Translation gives CASRATGTSGHEQYF.

This rearrangement joins TRBV4-3 to TRBJ2-7; D not certain. Trimming removed 1 base from V and 0 bases from J, with 16 bases in between. Germline V lookup: CDR1 LGHNA, CDR2 YSLEER. This CDR3 is 17 amino acids long. The DNA for the CDR3 is TGCGCCAGCAGCCAAGTCGTAAACCCTTCAGGCTCCTACGAGCAGTACTTC. Its translation: CASSQVVNPSGSYEQYF.

The rearrangement joins TRBV6-1 to TRBJ2-7; D possibly corresponds to TRBD2 (6 bases). CDR1 and CDR2 (germline): MNHNS, SASEGT. V was shortened by 6 bases and J by 3 bases, with 12 bases between the two germline ends. CDR3 length equals 13 residues. For the CDR3, the DNA is TGTGCCAGCAGGGGGGGTAGCGTCTACGAGCAGTACTTC. This sequence encodes CASRGGSVYEQYF.

This chain connects TRBV4-2 to TRBJ2-1; TRBD2 agrees at 10 bases. The CDR3 is 17 amino acids. Germline V gene sequence: CDR1 LGHNA, CDR2 YNFKEQ. The ends lost 4 bases at V and 4 bases at J; junction bases unmatched: 10. The DNA for the CDR3 is TGTGCCAGCAGCCGAGGGGCCCCAGCGGGAGGGTACAATGAGCAGTTCTTC. This translates into CASSRGAPAGGYNEQFF.

This clonotype was seen at least ten times. This rearrangement joins TRBV5-1 to TRBJ2-1, with 13 bases aligning to TRBD2. V lost 0 bases, J lost 7 bases, and 4 bases stayed unmatched. Germline V CDR1 and CDR2: SGHRS, YFSETQ. This CDR3 comprises 16 residues. The CDR3 DNA sequence: TGCGCCAGCAGCTTGGTACTAGCGGGAGGGACAAATGAGCAGTTCTTC. This codes for CASSLVLAGGTNEQFF. The full variable domain, with the rest looked up from reference TRBV5-1 and TRBJ2-1, is KAGVTQTPRYLIKTRGQQVTLSCSPISGHRSVSWYQQTPGQGLQFLFEYFSETQRNKGNFPGRFSGRQFSNSRSEMNVSTLELGDSALYLCASSLVLAGGTNEQFFGPGTRLTVL.

This chain connects TRBV7-9 to TRBJ2-1; TRBD2 aligns across 14 bases. The CDR3 runs to 15 residues. Germline CDR1 and CDR2: SEHNR and FQNEAQ (reference sequence). J was trimmed by 8 bases and V by 5 bases; bases with no gene match: 5. In nucleotides, the CDR3 is TGTGCCAGCAGCGCGGGACTAGCGGGAGTCGATGAGCAGTTCTTC. Its translation: CASSAGLAGVDEQFF.

This rearrangement joins TRBV12-3 or TRBV12-4 to TRBJ1-5; the D is unclear. The V and J ends lost 2 bases and 6 bases respectively, with 8 bases between them. The CDR3 is 13 residues long. This chain's CDR3 is CASSLFRGQPQHF. CDR3 nucleotides: TGTGCCAGCAGTTTATTCCGAGGTCAGCCCCAGCATTTT.

The chain has TRBV24-1 and TRBJ1-1, with D uncertain. Germline V lookup: CDR1 KGHDR, CDR2 SFDVKD. V was clipped by 3 bases and J by 9 bases, with 10 bases between them. The CDR3 is 12 residues long. The CDR3 DNA is TGTGCCACCAGTGATACGGTAGTGAAAGCTTTCTTT. Amino acid sequence: CATSDTVVKAFF.

The chain is built from TRBV3-1 and TRBJ2-3; D is undetermined. The germline V and J ends were trimmed by 4 bases and 1 base, with 12 bases remaining between them. The CDR3 runs 15 residues. Germline CDR1 and CDR2: LGHDT and YNNKEL (reference sequence). CDR3 nucleotides: TGTGCCAGCAGCCCGGGTCCAGCCCGCACAGATACGCAGTATTTT. It codes for CASSPGPARTDTQYF.

This clonotype was detected only a few times. The chain combines TRBV15 with TRBJ1-4; D gene ambiguous. V dropped 0 bases and J dropped 3 bases, with 5 bases sitting between them. Germline-derived CDR1 and CDR2 are LNHNV and YYDKDF (reference sequence). This CDR3 is built from 14 residues. The CDR3 nucleotides are TGTGCCACCAGCAGAGAGGTATCTAATGAAAAACTGTTTTTT. Encoded protein: CATSREVSNEKLFF.

This chain joins TRBV18 and TRBJ1-5; D unclear. There are 13 residues in the CDR3. The germline V gene encodes CDR1 KGHSH and CDR2 LQKENI. V gave up 3 bases and J gave up 9 bases, with 12 bases separating them. CDR3 coding DNA: TGTGCCAGCTCACCGGCTTCGGGGTGGCCCCAGCATTTT. Its protein product is CASSPASGWPQHF.

In its sample, this clonotype was seen a few times. This rearrangement joins TRBV9 to TRBJ2-1; no clear D gene. Germline V gene lookup returns CDR1 SGDLS and CDR2 YYNGEE. V was shortened by 0 bases and J by 2 bases, with 9 bases between the two germline ends. The CDR3 is made up of 15 amino acids. CDR3 residues: CASSVGLTTYNEQFF. In DNA form, the CDR3 reads TGTGCCAGCAGCGTAGGTCTAACAACCTACAATGAGCAGTTCTTC. Combining the CDR3 with reference TRBV9 and TRBJ2-1 gives the whole variable domain DSGVTQTPKHLITATGQRVTLRCSPRSGDLSVYWYQQSLDQGLQFLIQYYNGEERAKGNILERFSAQQFPDLHSELNLSSLELGDSALYFCASSVGLTTYNEQFFGPGTRLTVL.

This chain uses TRBV20-1 with TRBJ1-6; 8 nucleotides agree with TRBD1. The junction had 8 bases not matched to a gene; V was cut back by 0 bases and J by 4 bases. In germline, CDR1 is DFQATT, CDR2 SNEGSKA (reference sequence). The CDR3 has 17 residues. In DNA, the CDR3 is TGCAGTGCTAGAGATTGGCAGACAGGGGTTTATAATTCACCCCTCCACTTT. Its translation: CSARDWQTGVYNSPLHF.

This clonotype was recorded a few times. This chain uses TRBV4-2 with TRBJ1-6, with 8 positions matching TRBD1. CDR3 length: 16 residues. Losses at the gene ends were 0 bases for V and 11 bases for J; bases not matched to a gene: 9. Germline V gives CDR1 LGHNA, CDR2 YNFKEQ. The CDR3 coding sequence is TGTGCCAGCAGCCAAGACGGGACAGGCCGGGTTGCACCCCTCCACTTT. Translating it yields CASSQDGTGRVAPLHF.

This clonotype was counted at least ten times. The chain is built from TRBV4-3 and TRBJ2-1; D unclear. Germline CDR1 and CDR2: LGHNA and YSLEER. Trimming cost V 0 bases and J 4 bases, with 19 bases left between them. The CDR3 runs to 18 residues. CDR3 sequence (DNA): TGCGCCAGCAGCCAAGAGAGGCAGGACCGCGTGCAATACAATGAGCAGTTCTTC. Translation gives CASSQERQDRVQYNEQFF.

As to this clonotype: The junction does not match germline at one end; this may be a read error. The DNA for the CDR3 is TGTGCCAGCAGATTAGGTCGGGGCCCTGGGGCCAACGTCCTGACTTTC. Translation gives CASRLGRGPGANVLTF. The chain joins TRBV7-9 to TRBJ2-6; the D call may be TRBD1 or TRBD2 (5 bases each). The CDR3 runs to 16 residues. Germline CDR1 is SEHNR and CDR2 is FQNEAQ (reference sequence). The variable domain in full, with the rest retrieved from reference TRBV7-9 and TRBJ2-6, is DTGVSQNPRHKITKRGQNVTFRCDPISEHNRLYWYRQTLGQGPEFLTYFQNEAQLEKSRLLSDRFSAERPKGSFSTLEIQRTEQGDSAMYLCASRLGRGPGANVLTFGAGSRLTVL.

The V call is TRBV27, the J call TRBJ1-5, with D hard to call. Germline V gene lookup returns CDR1 MNHEY and CDR2 SMNVEV (reference sequence). V lost 3 bases and J lost 1, with 10 bases in between. This CDR3 is 15 amino acids long. The CDR3 is CASSFGLSSNQPQHF. In DNA, the CDR3 is TGTGCCAGCAGTTTTGGGTTGTCGAGCAATCAGCCCCAGCATTTT.

The chain couples TRBV5-1 to TRBJ2-1; 7 bases are a match to TRBD2. Trimming cost V 4 bases and J 3 bases; bases outside gene matches: 10. The CDR3 runs 16 residues. Looked up from germline, CDR1 is SGHRS and CDR2 is YFSETQ. The CDR3 bases are TGCGCCAGCAGCGGATCCCCTAGCGGAATCTACAATGAGCAGTTCTTC. Amino acid sequence: CASSGSPSGIYNEQFF.

The chain combines TRBV7-6 with TRBJ2-7; TRBD2 might be the D (7 bases). The CDR3 length is 15 residues. Trimming pared 4 bases from V and 3 bases from J, leaving 16 bases between. From germline, CDR1 is SGHVS and CDR2 FNYEAQ. The CDR3 reads CASSSPTGGIYEQYF. The CDR3, as DNA: TGTGCCAGCAGCTCCCCCACGGGGGGCATCTACGAGCAGTACTTC.

In its sample, this clonotype was seen a few times. This CDR3 reads CASSYSGEFGYTF. The CDR3 coding sequence is TGTGCCAGCAGTTACTCGGGCGAATTTGGCTACACCTTC. This chain uses TRBV6-2 or TRBV6-3 with TRBJ1-2, with no clear D. Germline CDR1 and CDR2: MNHEY and SVGEGT. The CDR3 covers 13 residues. V dropped 0 bases and J dropped 7 bases, with 9 bases sitting between them.

At least ten counts were recorded for this clonotype. The CDR3 region has the DNA TGTGCCAGCAGCCAAGAGACTGAAGCTTTCTTT. Its protein product is CASSQETEAFF. The chain uses TRBV12-3 or TRBV12-4 and TRBJ1-1; no clear D gene. CDR3 size: 11 residues. V was shortened by 6 bases and J by 5 bases, with 7 bases between the two germline ends.

This chain joins TRBV20-1 and TRBJ2-1, with TRBD2 matching 8 bases. The CDR3 has 15 residues. Unmatched junction bases numbered 7, after V lost 0 bases and J lost 6 bases. Germline lookup yields CDR1 DFQATT and CDR2 SNEGSKA (reference sequence). The CDR3 coding sequence is TGCAGTGCTAGAGACTTGGGACTAGTGCTCAATGAGCAGTTCTTC. Protein sequence: CSARDLGLVLNEQFF.

The chain has TRBV20-1 and TRBJ1-5, with 9 bases identical to TRBD1. The CDR3 contains 15 residues. The germline V gene has CDR1 DFQATT and CDR2 SNEGSKA (reference sequence). After removal of 6 bases from V and 5 bases from J, the junction contained 11 bases not matched to a gene. The CDR3 loop is CSALKSGTGYQPQHF. The CDR3 DNA reads TGCAGTGCCCTCAAATCCGGGACAGGGTATCAGCCCCAGCATTTT.

The genes are TRBV12-3 or TRBV12-4 and TRBJ1-1, with D tentatively TRBD1 (6 bases). The CDR3 has 12 amino acids. The germline V and J ends were trimmed by 6 bases and 8 bases, with 13 bases remaining between them. CDR3 DNA: TGTGCCAGCAGACGCGACAGGTCGGAAGCTTTCTTT. This sequence encodes CASRRDRSEAFF.